This T cell receptor beta chain emerged from a study of T cells in Graves' hyperthyroidism and ophthalmopathy. Whole-study results and caveats: Most expanded thyroid clonotypes above 0.001 also appeared in blood.

The PBMCs were sourced from fresh peripheral blood (around 9.9 ml). In germline, CDR1 is MNHNS, CDR2 SASEGT. This CDR3 is built from 14 residues. With 3 bases removed from V and 4 bases from J, the gap between germline ends came to 7 bases. Authors of the study amplified TCR beta CDR3 regions from RNA transcripts. HTBI primers were employed in a first-round RT-PCR of the TCR CDR3. MiXCR was run by TCRdb on the multiplex PCR reads, yielding one entry per CDR3 protein. The top ten clones hold roughly 8.2% of a sample with some 270,000 distinct CDR3 sequences, around 13% of them seen once. Of note for this clonotype: The antigen remains undetermined.

The rearrangement joins TRBV6-1 to TRBJ2-6, with a tentative D call TRBD1 (6 bases). The receptor comes from a woman aged 40 to 49 with Graves' hyperthyroidism. Sequences were obtained from blood. The CDR3 region is CASSDDRGANVLTF. Written as DNA, the CDR3 is TGTGCCAGCAGTGATGACAGGGGGGCCAACGTCCTGACTTTC.